This is a list of T cell receptor beta chains from one sample in a study of technical replicates of blood from several donors. Clones were read by immunoSEQ multiplex PCR, and TCRdb kept only the in-frame ones, dropping some. The repertoire holds about 83,000 clones, with 94% as singletons. The sample comprised T cells isolated from PBMCs. Source of these receptors: a human donor in good health. The CDR3 runs from the conserved cysteine through the conserved F or W. The order of the fields is J gene, V gene, clone size, CDR3 protein. The size field is filled for only some rows; it gives once, few, many or a size class.

TRBJ1-4 TRBV28 - CASRRATNEKLFF
TRBJ1-1 TRBV5-1 - CASSFGREAFF
TRBJ2-1 TRBV19 - CASSIDRTIQFF
TRBJ2-4 TRBV28 - CASSLWYRDAKNIQYF
TRBJ2-7 TRBV2 - CASRRRGSYEQYF
TRBJ2-3 TRBV28 - CASSLGGAVTDTQYF
TRBJ2-5 TRBV5-4 - CASSSPTSGGSETQYF
TRBJ2-1 TRBV29-1 - CSVVQTGGYEQFF
TRBJ2-7 TRBV5-5 - CASSSDDRPYEQYF
TRBJ2-1 TRBV9 - CASSVGPGFREQFF
TRBJ2-2 TRBV23-1 - CAGRNNTGELFF
TRBJ2-4 TRBV9 - CASAPSGRASIQYF
TRBJ1-6 TRBV29-1 - CSVAAGTGGSPLHF
TRBJ1-1 TRBV4-1 - CASSQGQPNTEAFF
TRBJ2-3 TRBV27 - CASRDSGAITDTQYF
TRBJ2-7 TRBV11-2 - CASSLNRGPSSYEQYF
TRBJ1-2 TRBV7-9 once CASSPPGLSSYGYTF
TRBJ2-5 TRBV9 - CASSGGTNLQETQYF
TRBJ1-1 TRBV7-3 few CASSLTGNTEAFF
TRBJ1-3 TRBV6-5 - CASTRQAFSGNTIYF